The clone carrying this T cell receptor (beta chain) showed up just a few times. Its antigen is not identified. The sample originates from a study of CD8+ T cells in alopecia areata. It was cDNA, reverse transcribed from extracted RNA, that served as the sequencing template. The table came from immunoSEQ multiplex PCR; TCRdb's copy has only in-frame clones and leaves some out. The sample shows around 250,000 clones, less than 80% of them seen only once. General observations from the study: Normal skin's resident alphabeta T cells are sequenced alongside lesional scalp T cells. Lesional scalp, especially alopecia totalis/universalis, showed higher clonality than normal scalp.

Germline lookup yields CDR1 MGHDK and CDR2 SYGVNS. This CDR3 spans 14 amino acids. V lost 0 bases, J lost 3 bases, and 8 bases lay in between. The source of this sequence is a human donor with alopecia areata. The starting material was CD4+ T cells sorted from blood, obtained at week 0. The chain joins TRBV25-1 to TRBJ2-5; D is possibly TRBD1 or TRBD2 (5 bases each). CDR3 in amino acids: CASSEYRGEETQYF. For the CDR3, the DNA is TGTGCCAGCAGTGAATATAGAGGGGAAGAGACCCAGTACTTC.